This T cell receptor beta chain was captured in a study of blood T cell repertoires in COVID-19. Study-level background: Samples came from the United States, Italy and Spain, spanning acute and convalescent COVID-19.

In the source study's methods: Estimation of nucleated cell counts was performed using reference gene primer amplification. Clones were sequenced by immunoSEQ multiplex PCR, and TCRdb holds only the in-frame ones, with some missing. The DNA gave D and trimming, while V, J and clone size come from that table. The sample carries about 350,000 clones, roughly nine tenths recorded once. Those enrolled in Seattle joined during active infection and were followed longitudinally afterward. The source is a woman aged 55 to 70 with COVID-19, enrolled during active disease. The sequencing sample was made of peripheral blood.

CDR3 residues: CASRTGAGKNTEAFF. The CDR3 bases are TGCGCCAGCAGAACAGGGGCAGGCAAGAACACTGAAGCTTTCTTT. This chain joins TRBV5-1 and TRBJ1-1; 7 nucleotides agree with TRBD1. Germline V gene lookup returns CDR1 SGHRS and CDR2 YFSETQ. V was pared by 5 bases and J by 1 base, with 8 bases of the junction left unmatched. The CDR3 sequence is 15 residues long.